The rows below give T cell receptor beta chains drawn from one sample of a study of T cells in Graves' hyperthyroidism and ophthalmopathy. TCRdb processed the multiplex PCR reads anew with MiXCR; each CDR3 protein has one entry. The sample consists of about 520,000 distinct CDR3 sequences, roughly a quarter of them appearing once. Sequenced input: blood. These receptors all stem from a woman aged 25-40 years with Graves' ophthalmopathy. Each CDR3 is given with its conserved first and last residue. The D gene is left open where the match is weak. Only part of the rows carry a size: once, few, many, or a class if the clone is expanded.

d_gene	v_gene	abundance	j_gene	len	CDR3aa	CDR3nt
TRBD1	TRBV7-9	many	TRBJ1-1	14	CASSGQGLGTEAFF	TGTGCCAGCAGCGGACAGGGCTTGGGAACTGAAGCTTTCTTT
TRBD2	TRBV5-1	few	TRBJ2-5	14	CASSSRDYQETQYF	TGCGCCAGCAGCTCCCGGGACTATCAAGAGACCCAGTACTTC
.	TRBV12-3/TRBV12-4	.	TRBJ2-7	14	CASSTGLRRYEQYF	TGTGCCAGCAGTACGGGACTGCGGCGGTACGAGCAGTACTTC
TRBD1	TRBV6-4	many	TRBJ2-2	14	CASRAQGATGELFF	TGTGCCAGCAGGGCACAGGGGGCCACCGGGGAGCTGTTTTTT
TRBD1	TRBV6-5	many	TRBJ1-5	15	CASSSTGIVDQPQHF	TGTGCCAGCAGTTCGACAGGGATTGTTGATCAGCCCCAGCATTTT
TRBD1	TRBV7-9	few	TRBJ2-2	15	CASSMGQGNTGELFF	TGTGCCAGCAGCATGGGACAGGGGAACACCGGGGAGCTGTTTTTT
.	TRBV12-3/TRBV12-4	.	TRBJ1-1	14	CASSLAPGVAEAFF	TGTGCCAGCAGTTTAGCGCCGGGGGTGGCTGAAGCTTTCTTT
.	TRBV7-2	many	TRBJ1-1	14	CASSPVGMNTEAFF	TGTGCCAGCAGCCCCGTAGGCATGAACACTGAAGCTTTCTTT
.	TRBV6-1	many	TRBJ1-3	12	CASRPQGNTIYF	TGTGCCAGCAGACCGCAGGGAAACACCATATATTTT
.	TRBV20-1	.	TRBJ1-2	15	CGARVLGTDRYGYTF	TGCGGTGCTAGAGTTCTGGGAACCGACCGCTATGGCTACACCTTC
.	TRBV5-1	few	TRBJ1-2	15	CASSLTGRESYGYTF	TGCGCCAGCAGCTTGACCGGACGGGAGTCCTATGGCTACACCTTC
TRBD1	TRBV7-2	many	TRBJ2-7	15	CASSLALGGAYEQYF	TGTGCCAGCAGCTTAGCTCTAGGGGGCGCGTACGAGCAGTACTTC
.	TRBV6-5	.	TRBJ2-5	13	CASSYATQETQYF	TGTGCCAGCAGTTACGCCACCCAAGAGACCCAGTACTTC
TRBD2	TRBV9	.	TRBJ2-7	16	CASSVRGTSGSYEQYF	TGTGCCAGCAGCGTGCGCGGGACTAGCGGATCCTACGAGCAGTACTTC
.	TRBV9	few	TRBJ2-7	16	CASYTTMTGLFYEQYF	TGTGCCAGCTATACGACTATGACAGGCCTCTTCTACGAGCAGTACTTC
TRBD1	TRBV5-1	.	TRBJ1-1	17	CASSLWGGQGVGTEAFF	TGCGCCAGCAGCTTGTGGGGCGGACAGGGCGTGGGCACTGAAGCGTTCTTT
.	TRBV11-2	many	TRBJ1-1	15	CASSLAGQLNTEAFF	TGTGCCAGCAGCTTAGCCGGACAGTTGAACACTGAAGCTTTCTTT
.	TRBV7-6	many	TRBJ1-1	13	CASSQQGHTEAFF	TGTGCCAGCAGTCAACAGGGACACACTGAAGCTTTCTTT
.	TRBV7-8	many	TRBJ1-5	15	CASSLSGQSNQPQHF	TGTGCCAGCAGCTTAAGTGGACAGAGCAATCAGCCCCAGCATTTT
.	TRBV29-1	many	TRBJ1-3	13	CSVYQGNGNTIYF	TGCAGCGTTTATCAGGGAAATGGAAACACCATATATTTT
.	TRBV4-2	.	TRBJ1-1	15	CASRPGRGRGTEAFF	TGTGCCAGCCGCCCCGGGCGGGGGCGAGGCACTGAAGCTTTCTTT
.	TRBV11-2	.	TRBJ1-5	16	CASSPFGWDSNQPQHF	TGTGCCAGCAGCCCTTTCGGGTGGGATAGCAATCAGCCCCAGCATTTT
.	TRBV15	few	TRBJ1-5	15	CATSRDLRVGQPQHF	TGTGCCACCAGCAGAGATCTACGGGTCGGGCAGCCCCAGCATTTT
TRBD1	TRBV6-2/TRBV6-3	many	TRBJ1-1	11	CASRDREEAFF	TGTGCCAGCAGAGACAGGGAGGAAGCTTTCTTT
TRBD1	TRBV2	many	TRBJ1-1	14	CATGGQGGNTEAFF	TGTGCCACCGGGGGACAGGGCGGGAACACTGAAGCTTTCTTT
.	TRBV25-1	.	TRBJ2-7	16	CASSEYGFETVYEQYF	TGTGCCAGCAGTGAATATGGTTTCGAGACCGTCTACGAGCAGTACTTC
TRBD1	TRBV6-1	few	TRBJ2-3	15	CASSRDRLATDTQYF	TGTGCCAGCAGTCGGGACAGACTTGCTACAGATACGCAGTATTTT
TRBD2	TRBV2	.	TRBJ2-2	16	CASSAQRGGYTGELFF	TGTGCCAGCAGTGCCCAGCGGGGGGGTTACACCGGGGAGCTGTTTTTT
TRBD2	TRBV20-1	many	TRBJ2-5	15	CSARGAGGGKETQYF	TGCAGTGCTAGAGGGGCGGGCGGGGGAAAAGAGACCCAGTACTTC
.	TRBV28	.	TRBJ2-5	15	CASSLWRGPQETQYF	TGTGCCAGCAGTTTATGGAGGGGCCCCCAAGAGACCCAGTACTTC
TRBD1	TRBV6-2/TRBV6-3	few	TRBJ1-5	15	CASSDRGAIWQPQHF	TGTGCCAGCAGCGACAGGGGGGCTATCTGGCAGCCCCAGCATTTT
TRBD1	TRBV7-4	many	TRBJ1-1	20	CASSKAGTFLLGQENTEAFF	TGTGCCAGCAGCAAAGCCGGGACTTTCTTACTTGGACAGGAGAACACTGAAGCTTTCTTT
TRBD1	TRBV6-2/TRBV6-3	many	TRBJ1-2	16	CASSYSRTGINYGYTF	TGTGCCAGCAGTTACTCGAGGACAGGGATTAACTATGGCTACACCTTC
.	TRBV2	.	TRBJ1-2	8	CASDGYTF	TGTGCCAGCGATGGCTACACCTTC
.	TRBV12-3/TRBV12-4	many	TRBJ1-1	14	CASSLGDPNTEAFF	TGTGCCAGCAGTTTAGGGGATCCGAACACTGAAGCTTTCTTT
.	TRBV13	many	TRBJ2-2	17	CASLAARRDTNTGELFF	TGTGCCAGCCTAGCAGCTAGGAGGGATACGAACACCGGGGAGCTGTTTTTT
.	TRBV11-2	few	TRBJ2-7	12	CASSLARVEQYF	TGTGCCAGCAGCTTAGCCAGGGTCGAGCAGTACTTC
.	TRBV28	many	TRBJ1-5	18	CASSPTPGRLYSNQPQHF	TGTGCCAGCAGTCCAACCCCGGGGAGACTTTATAGCAATCAGCCCCAGCATTTT
TRBD1	TRBV5-1	.	TRBJ1-2	16	CASSRDRTPISYGYTF	TGCGCCAGCAGCCGGGACAGGACCCCTATCTCCTATGGCTACACCTTC
.	TRBV10-3	many	TRBJ2-5	12	CAISSLEETQYF	TGTGCCATCAGCTCACTAGAAGAGACCCAGTACTTC
.	TRBV12-3/TRBV12-4	.	TRBJ1-5	15	CASSLARGANQPQHF	TGTGCCAGCAGTTTGGCGCGGGGAGCCAATCAGCCCCAGCATTTT
.	TRBV10-3	once	TRBJ2-7	13	CAIRPDSTYEQYF	TGTGCCATCAGACCCGACAGTACCTACGAGCAGTACTTC
.	TRBV20-1	many	TRBJ1-5	15	CSAHSGAISNQPQHF	TGCAGTGCTCACTCAGGGGCAATAAGCAATCAGCCCCAGCATTTT
.	TRBV18	few	TRBJ1-2	13	CASSPRYSPGYTF	TGTGCCAGCTCACCACGGTACAGCCCTGGCTACACCTTC
TRBD1	TRBV15	many	TRBJ1-3	17	CATSRGGGQGTGNTIYF	TGTGCCACCAGCAGAGGCGGAGGACAGGGAACTGGAAACACCATATATTTT
.	TRBV4-3	.	TRBJ1-3	15	CASSQLGYSGNTIYF	TGCGCCAGCAGCCAATTGGGGTACTCTGGAAACACCATATATTTT
TRBD1	TRBV4-3	.	TRBJ2-2	16	CASSQDLRGRSGELFF	TGCGCCAGCAGCCAAGATCTCAGGGGGCGATCCGGGGAGCTGTTTTTT
.	TRBV6-5	.	TRBJ1-4	15	CASSYTQPTNEKLFF	TGTGCCAGCAGTTACACCCAGCCTACTAATGAAAAACTGTTTTTT
.	TRBV20-1	.	TRBJ1-1	12	CSAGRLNTEAFF	TGCAGTGCTGGGAGGTTGAACACTGAAGCTTTCTTT
.	TRBV6-5	many	TRBJ1-5	17	CASSSTVAGKSNQPQHF	TGTGCCAGCAGTTCCACGGTGGCAGGGAAGAGCAATCAGCCCCAGCATTTT